These 8 T cell receptor beta chains originate from one sample sequenced in a study of T cell repertoires in cytomegalovirus infection. TCRdb passed the reads through MiXCR, listing each CDR3 protein once. This table has about 110,000 distinct CDR3 sequences, 42% appearing once. The antigens for these receptors are not known. Source: CD8+ T cells from cultured PBMCs, taken from culture after CMV antigen stimulation. Source of these receptors: a human donor in good health (CMV status not recorded). Some clones in this sample may be carry-over from other donors' samples.

The rearrangement uses TRBV6-6 and TRBJ1-2; no clear D. V was clipped by 7 bases and J by 6 bases, with 18 bases between them. Germline V gene lookup returns CDR1 MNHNY and CDR2 SVGAGI (reference sequence). The CDR3 has 14 residues. CDR3 residues: CASTNGGKRDGYTF. CDR3 DNA sequence: TGTGCCAGCACCAACGGAGGGAAAAGGGATGGCTACACCTTC.

The rearrangement links TRBV20-1 to TRBJ2-3, with TRBD2 matching over 10 bases. The CDR3 covers 17 residues. The V gene's germline CDR1 is DFQATT and CDR2 SNEGSKA (reference sequence). V shed 3 bases, J shed 0 bases, and the junction held 9 bases outside the gene matches. For the CDR3, the DNA is TGCAGTGCTAGCGGACTAGCGGAGATGTCTAGCACAGATACGCAGTATTTT. Protein sequence: CSASGLAEMSSTDTQYF.

The rearrangement links TRBV6-6 to TRBJ2-7, with 7 bases matching TRBD1. The CDR3 contains 14 residues. The V gene's germline CDR1 is MNHNY and CDR2 SVGAGI (reference sequence). V trimming: 11 bases; J trimming: 0 bases; junction bases outside the gene matches: 10. CDR3 protein: CARLGQESSYEQYF. CDR3 DNA sequence: TGTGCCCGACTCGGACAGGAGAGCTCCTACGAGCAGTACTTC.

The chain couples TRBV10-3 to TRBJ2-3, with D perhaps matching TRBD1 or TRBD2 (6 bases each). Germline-derived CDR1 and CDR2 are ENHRY and SYGVKD. The CDR3 has 14 residues. Trimming removed 2 bases from V and 4 bases from J, with 10 bases in between. The CDR3: CAISELGGPDTQYF. Written as DNA, the CDR3 is TGTGCCATCAGTGAGCTGGGGGGCCCAGATACGCAGTATTTT.

The count of this clonotype is one. This chain uses TRBV29-1 with TRBJ2-3, with D maybe TRBD2 (7 bases). Trimming pared 5 bases from V and 6 bases from J, leaving 12 bases between. This CDR3 has 12 amino acids. Germline V gene lookup returns CDR1 SQVTM and CDR2 ANQGSEA. The CDR3, as DNA: TGCAGCGTTACCGAGGGGGGGGATACGCAGTATTTT. Translation gives CSVTEGGDTQYF.

This clonotype showed up many times. This sequence joins TRBV28 and TRBJ1-1; TRBD1 matches at 8 bases. Germline V gene sequence: CDR1 MDHEN, CDR2 SYDVKM. J lost 1 base, V lost 5 bases, and 12 bases had no gene match. This CDR3 is 17 amino acids long. Here the CDR3 DNA reads TGTGCCAGCAGTGGGTATATGACAGGGACAGGGAACACTGAAGCTTTCTTT. It translates to CASSGYMTGTGNTEAFF. Looking up the rest from reference TRBV28 and TRBJ1-1 gives the full variable domain: DVKVTQSSRYLVKRTGEKVFLECVQDMDHENMFWYRQDPGLGLRLIYFSYDVKMKEKGDIPEGYSVSREKKERFSLILESASTNQTSMYLCASSGYMTGTGNTEAFFGQGTRLTVV.

The chain combines TRBV6-5 with TRBJ2-5; D could derive from TRBD1 or TRBD2 (5 bases each). CDR1 and CDR2 (germline): MNHEY, SVGAGI. The CDR3 covers 14 residues. V was trimmed by 5 bases and J by 3 bases, leaving 13 bases between them. The CDR3 loop reads CASSPWDGKETQYF. CDR3 DNA sequence: TGTGCCAGCAGTCCCTGGGACGGGAAAGAGACCCAGTACTTC.

This chain links TRBV18 with TRBJ2-3; D not resolved. CDR3 length equals 14 residues. With 6 bases removed from V and 0 bases from J, the gap between germline ends came to 10 bases. From germline, CDR1 is KGHSH and CDR2 LQKENI. Here the CDR3 reads CASSLPTSTDTQYF. As DNA, the CDR3 is TGTGCCAGCTCCCTGCCGACTAGCACAGATACGCAGTATTTT.